This T cell receptor beta chain was identified during a study of blood T cell repertoires in COVID-19. The CDR3 runs 15 residues. Germline V gene sequence: CDR1 SGHTA, CDR2 FQGNSA. The trim removed 0 bases at V and 3 bases at J, leaving 4 bases unmatched. Original processing notes: Reference gene primer amplification gave estimated nucleated cell counts. Profiling relied on immunoSEQ multiplex PCR, and the TCRdb table lists in-frame clones only, not all of them. V and J calls and clone size come straight from that table; D and trimming were deduced from the DNA. The sample contains about 290,000 clones, approximately 88% of which appear only once. Residents of 24 US areas, aged about 18 to 89 years, made up the participants. Participants' own reports of clinical history determined their cohort assignment.

This clonotype was obtained from a woman between 40 and 50 years old who had recovered from COVID-19. The rearrangement links TRBV7-2 to TRBJ2-7, with 8 bases identical to TRBD2. Sequenced: PBMCs or T cells enriched from blood (not recorded which). The CDR3: CASSLAGTSNYEQYF. CDR3 in DNA: TGTGCCAGCAGCTTAGCCGGGACTAGTAACTACGAGCAGTACTTC.